These T cell receptor beta chains were read from a single sample in a study of cytomegalovirus exposure and HLA in healthy donors. Generated by immunoSEQ multiplex PCR, the TCRdb table keeps only in-frame clones and is missing some. The sample carries roughly 250,000 clones, around nine tenths recorded once. Material: PBMCs. These receptors all come from a man between 18 and 29 years old in good health and CMV-seronegative. Each CDR3 is given without its conserved first and last residue.

V gene	J gene	CDR3 protein
TRBV7-2	TRBJ1-2	ASSFGGNSYGYT
TRBV28	TRBJ1-6	ASSGGANSPLH
TRBV7-9	TRBJ1-2	ASSLDRSYGYT
TRBV4-3	TRBJ1-3	ASSQLTGKTGNTIY
TRBV9	TRBJ2-1	ASSVAEGRAYNEQF
TRBV11-2	TRBJ2-7	ASSLTSTGTSYEQY
TRBV30	TRBJ1-3	AWSVDTVWGSGNTIY
TRBV9	TRBJ2-2	ASSDRDRVTGELF
TRBV27	TRBJ1-5	ASRIRGALNQPQH
TRBV4-3	TRBJ2-7	ASSQEPTGLLIYEQY
TRBV4-1	TRBJ2-1	ASSHRGLAGHYEQF
TRBV4-3	TRBJ1-4	ASSQDQGRNEKLF
TRBV5-4	TRBJ2-7	ASSDKKSSYEQY
TRBV6-6	TRBJ2-5	ASTKQETQY
TRBV6-6	TRBJ2-1	ASTPGDRGYNEQF
TRBV27	TRBJ2-3	ASSPGTGGDTQY
TRBV5-1	TRBJ2-5	ASSQGLAGFETQY
TRBV5-1	TRBJ2-1	ASSFETGYGGRTSYNEQF
TRBV5-1	TRBJ2-7	ASSLGGDSYEQY
TRBV9	TRBJ2-5	ASSVFPVRAEETQY
TRBV29-1	TRBJ2-2	SARATSGPTGELF
TRBV19	TRBJ1-4	ASSSQGREKLF
TRBV6-5	TRBJ1-6	ASSYSQGSYSPLH
TRBV6-5	TRBJ2-6	ASSYLDIAGANVLT
TRBV6-1	TRBJ1-5	ASSLFRGENQPQH
TRBV27	TRBJ2-6	ASTYRYSGANVLT